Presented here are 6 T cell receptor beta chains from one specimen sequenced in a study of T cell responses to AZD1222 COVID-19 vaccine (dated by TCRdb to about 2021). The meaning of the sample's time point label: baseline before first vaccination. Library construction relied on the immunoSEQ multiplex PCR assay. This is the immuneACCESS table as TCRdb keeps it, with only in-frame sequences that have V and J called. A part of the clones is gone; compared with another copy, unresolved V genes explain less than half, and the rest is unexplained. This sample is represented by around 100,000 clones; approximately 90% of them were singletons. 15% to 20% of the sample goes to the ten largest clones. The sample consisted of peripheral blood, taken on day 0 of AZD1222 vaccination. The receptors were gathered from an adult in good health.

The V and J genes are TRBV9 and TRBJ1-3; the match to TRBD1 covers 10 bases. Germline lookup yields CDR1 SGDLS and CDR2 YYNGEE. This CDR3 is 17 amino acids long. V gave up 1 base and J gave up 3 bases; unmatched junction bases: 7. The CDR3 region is CASSVLGTGANGNTIYF. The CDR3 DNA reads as TGTGCCAGCAGCGTACTCGGGACAGGGGCAAATGGAAACACCATATATTTT.

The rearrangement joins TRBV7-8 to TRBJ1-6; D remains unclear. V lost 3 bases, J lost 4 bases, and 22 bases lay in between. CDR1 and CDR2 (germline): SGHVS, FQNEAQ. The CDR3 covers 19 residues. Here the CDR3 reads CASSLERERPKKYNSPLHF. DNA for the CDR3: TGTGCCAGCAGCTTGGAGAGGGAGAGACCCAAAAAATATAATTCACCCCTCCACTTT.

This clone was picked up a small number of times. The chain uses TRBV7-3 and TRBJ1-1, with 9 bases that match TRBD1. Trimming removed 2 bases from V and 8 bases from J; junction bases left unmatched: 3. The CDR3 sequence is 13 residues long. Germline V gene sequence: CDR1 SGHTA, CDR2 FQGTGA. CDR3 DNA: TGTGCCAGCAGCTTAGGACAGGGGAGAGAAGCTTTCTTT. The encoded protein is CASSLGQGREAFF.

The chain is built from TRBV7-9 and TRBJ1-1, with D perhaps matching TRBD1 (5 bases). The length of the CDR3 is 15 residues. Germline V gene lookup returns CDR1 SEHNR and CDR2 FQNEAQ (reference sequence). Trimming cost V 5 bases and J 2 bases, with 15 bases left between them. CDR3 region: CASSRVGPSNTEAFF. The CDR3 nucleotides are TGTGCCAGCAGCCGCGTGGGGCCCTCAAACACTGAAGCTTTCTTT.

The CDR3 bases are TGTGCCAGCAGTTTCGTGCCTAGCGGGAGTGCGAGCACAGATACGCAGTATTTT. Translation gives CASSFVPSGSASTDTQYF. This sequence joins TRBV28 and TRBJ2-3; TRBD2 aligns across 10 bases. The trim removed 3 bases at V and 0 bases at J, leaving 9 bases unmatched. CDR1 MDHEN and CDR2 SYDVKM come from the germline V gene. The CDR3 runs 18 residues.

The DNA for the CDR3 is TGTGCCAGCAGTGAAGGTCTGGGATCAGAGACCCAGTACTTC. As protein: CASSEGLGSETQYF. This chain connects TRBV6-1 to TRBJ2-5; D is uncertain. Germline-derived CDR1 and CDR2 are MNHNS and SASEGT. V was shortened by 1 base and J by 4 bases, with 10 bases between the two germline ends. The CDR3 is made up of 14 amino acids.